This TCR beta chain was recovered during a study of blood T cell repertoires in COVID-19. Clones were read by immunoSEQ multiplex PCR, and TCRdb kept only the in-frame ones, dropping some. The sample holds around 120,000 clones, about three quarters seen once. Germline CDR1 and CDR2: LNHDA and SQIVND (reference sequence). The V segment lost 3 bases and the J segment 5 bases; nucleotides outside the gene matches: 6. The CDR3 has 14 residues. Sequencing input: peripheral blood. V and J are TRBV19 and TRBJ2-7; TRBD1 agrees at 8 bases. The sequence came from a woman in her seventies with acute or convalescent COVID-19. The CDR3 bases are TGTGCCAGTAGTATCGTGGACAGGGCGCACGAGCAGTACTTC. Protein: CASSIVDRAHEQYF. Full variable domain (rest looked up from reference TRBV19 and TRBJ2-7): DGGITQSPKYLFRKEGQNVTLSCEQNLNHDAMYWYRQDPGQGLRLIYYSQIVNDFQKGDIAEGYSVSREKKESFPLTVTSAQKNPTAFYLCASSIVDRAHEQYFGPGTRLTVT.